A selection of T cell receptor beta chains follows, all from one sample in a study of T cells in Graves' hyperthyroidism and ophthalmopathy. TCRdb fed the multiplex PCR reads into MiXCR, producing one record per CDR3 protein. This sample has a few hundred thousand distinct CDR3 sequences, with around 14% found just once. Sequencing was carried out using blood. Every receptor here comes from a young woman with Graves' hyperthyroidism. CDR3s include the opening cysteine and the closing phenylalanine or tryptophan. Fields, in order: V gene, J gene, clone size, D gene, CDR3 DNA, CDR3 protein. The D gene is left open where the match is weak. Some rows have no size entry. The others give once, few or many, or a class for an expanded clone.

>TRBV24-1|TRBJ2-5|.|.
TGTGCCACCAGTGACCGCGGGACAGCCCTGCAAGAGACCCAGTACTTC
CATSDRGTALQETQYF
>TRBV6-6|TRBJ1-1|many|TRBD1
TGTGCCAGCAGTTACCATAGACAGGGCAACACTGAAGCTTTCTTT
CASSYHRQGNTEAFF
>TRBV28|TRBJ1-1|many|.
TGTGCCAGCAGTTTAAGGGGGTGGGGGAACACTGAAGCTTTCTTT
CASSLRGWGNTEAFF
>TRBV11-2|TRBJ2-1|many|TRBD2
TGTGCCAGCAGCTTAGTAGCGGGAGGTTCCTACAATGAGCAGTTCTTC
CASSLVAGGSYNEQFF
>TRBV27|TRBJ1-2|few|.
TGTGCCAGCAGTTTCCCAGCGGCCTACTATGGCTACACCTTC
CASSFPAAYYGYTF
>TRBV5-6|TRBJ1-4|.|.
TGTGCCAGCAGCCCCCTTGGCAGTTCTAATGAAAAACTGTTTTTT
CASSPLGSSNEKLFF
>TRBV12-3/TRBV12-4|TRBJ1-4|many|.
TGTGCCAGCAGGCTGACAGACCTTAGCGAAAAACTGTTTTTT
CASRLTDLSEKLFF
>TRBV27|TRBJ2-1|.|TRBD2
TGTGCCAGCAGGGGGACTAGTGCGTTAGACAATGAGCAGTTCTTC
CASRGTSALDNEQFF
>TRBV24-1|TRBJ2-1|few|.
TGTGCCACCAGTGTCCACTCTTGGTGGAACCAGGATGAGCAGTTCTTC
CATSVHSWWNQDEQFF
>TRBV6-6|TRBJ2-3|few|TRBD2
TGTGCCAGCAGTTACGTCCGTGCTAGCGGGATGTTTGCAGATACGCAGTATTTT
CASSYVRASGMFADTQYF
>TRBV6-5|TRBJ2-1|few|.
TGTGCCAGCAGTTACTCGACCCAGGGCGTCAGGGAGCAGTTCTTC
CASSYSTQGVREQFF
>TRBV7-2|TRBJ2-7|many|TRBD1
TGTGCCAGCAGCGCGACAGGGGGCGGGGGCTCCTACGAGCAGTACTTC
CASSATGGGGSYEQYF
>TRBV19|TRBJ1-2|few|TRBD1
TGTGCCAGTAGACCTACCGGGACAGGGAATGGCTACACCTTC
CASRPTGTGNGYTF
>TRBV19|TRBJ1-5|.|.
TGTGCCAGTAGTGACAGTCACCGTAGCAATCAGCCCCAGCATTTT
CASSDSHRSNQPQHF
>TRBV7-9|TRBJ1-3|many|.
TGTGCCAGCAGCACCCCGACAGAATCTGGAAACACCATATATTTT
CASSTPTESGNTIYF
>TRBV4-1|TRBJ1-3|.|.
TGCGCCAGCAGCCAAGATTTGAGGAACTCTGGAAACACCATATATTTT
CASSQDLRNSGNTIYF
>TRBV20-1|TRBJ2-7|few|TRBD1
TGCAGTGCTCCGGGACAGGGGAACCCCTACGAGCAGTACTTC
CSAPGQGNPYEQYF
>TRBV27|TRBJ2-7|many|TRBD1
TGTGCCAGCAGCAAGGACAGGGCGAGCTCCTACGAGCAGTACTTC
CASSKDRASSYEQYF
>TRBV27|TRBJ2-1|many|.
TGTGCCAGCAGCCTGGGGGGCTTGGGGTACAATGAGCAGTTCTTC
CASSLGGLGYNEQFF
>TRBV10-3|TRBJ1-5|.|.
TGTGCCATCAGTCGGGACGGCAATCAGCCCCAGCATTTT
CAISRDGNQPQHF
>TRBV28|TRBJ2-1|many|TRBD2
TGTGCCAGCAGTTTATGGGCGGGAGCCTACAATGAGCAGTTCTTC
CASSLWAGAYNEQFF
>TRBV20-1|TRBJ1-5|.|.
TGCAGTGCTAGACCCCCCGGAGGATATAGCAATCAGCCCCAGCATTTT
CSARPPGGYSNQPQHF
>TRBV29-1|TRBJ1-5|.|TRBD1
TGCAGCGTCGTACGGGGTACAGGGGACGGACCGGGGCACCAGCATTTT
CSVVRGTGDGPGHQHF
>TRBV5-1|TRBJ2-7|few|.
TGCGCCAGCAGCTTGTTGTCAGACCGAGGCTACGAGCAGTACTTC
CASSLLSDRGYEQYF
>TRBV20-1|TRBJ2-7|.|TRBD2
TGCAGTGCTAGAGGGACAACTAGCGCCTACGAGCAGTACTTC
CSARGTTSAYEQYF
>TRBV18|TRBJ2-3|.|.
TGTGCCAGCTCACCTAAAGACCAACAGGACACAGATACGCAGTATTTT
CASSPKDQQDTDTQYF
>TRBV11-2|TRBJ2-3|many|.
TGTGCCAGCAGCTTAGCTGGCGGGCCCTATTATCCAGATACGCAGTATTTT
CASSLAGGPYYPDTQYF